This TCR beta chain was profiled in a study of vaccination and CD4 T cells after COVID-19. The treatment denotes: approximately 9-day PBMC culture with coronavirus spike peptide pools or control peptides (ViraFEST assay). For this clonotype: Its antigen is unknown.

Cultured CD4+ T cell DNA underwent sequencing with the Oncomine TCR Beta short-read assay. CD4+ T cells were cultured, and genomic DNA was extracted from them. TCRdb used MiXCR to reprocess the PCR reads, holding one entry per CDR3 protein. This sample has over 20,000 distinct CDR3 sequences, with 64% found just once. The germline V gene has CDR1 MDHEN and CDR2 SYDVKM. V shed 10 bases and J shed 0 bases, with 7 bases lying between them. CDR3 size: 12 residues. V and J are TRBV28 and TRBJ1-3; D gene unclear. The source is a human donor who had recovered from COVID-19. The sequenced sample was CD4+ T cells from blood, cultured in vitro. Here the CDR3 DNA reads TGTGCCATCAACACCTCTGGAAACACCATATATTTT. Protein product: CAINTSGNTIYF. Full variable domain (remainder filled in from reference TRBV28 and TRBJ1-3): DVKVTQSSRYLVKRTGEKVFLECVQDMDHENMFWYRQDPGLGLRLIYFSYDVKMKEKGDIPEGYSVSREKKERFSLILESASTNQTSMYLCAINTSGNTIYFGEGSWLTVV.